The sequence of this T cell receptor (beta chain) was determined in a study of CD8+ T cells in alopecia areata. V was trimmed by 0 bases and J by 1 base, leaving 10 bases between them. From germline, CDR1 is LNHNV and CDR2 YYDKDF (reference sequence). This CDR3 has 15 residues. Isolated RNA was reverse transcribed into cDNA used as the sequencing template. Clones were sequenced by immunoSEQ multiplex PCR, and TCRdb holds only the in-frame ones, with some missing. Among under 250,000 clones listed, about 53% were seen once. The specimen comprised CD4+ T cells sorted from blood, sampled at week 0. This sequence originates from a human donor with alopecia areata. This chain links TRBV15 with TRBJ2-7, with D possibly matching TRBD2 (5 bases). The CDR3 coding sequence is TGTGCCACCAGCAGAGACGCGGGCTCGTCCTACGAGCAGTACTTC. Its translation: CATSRDAGSSYEQYF.